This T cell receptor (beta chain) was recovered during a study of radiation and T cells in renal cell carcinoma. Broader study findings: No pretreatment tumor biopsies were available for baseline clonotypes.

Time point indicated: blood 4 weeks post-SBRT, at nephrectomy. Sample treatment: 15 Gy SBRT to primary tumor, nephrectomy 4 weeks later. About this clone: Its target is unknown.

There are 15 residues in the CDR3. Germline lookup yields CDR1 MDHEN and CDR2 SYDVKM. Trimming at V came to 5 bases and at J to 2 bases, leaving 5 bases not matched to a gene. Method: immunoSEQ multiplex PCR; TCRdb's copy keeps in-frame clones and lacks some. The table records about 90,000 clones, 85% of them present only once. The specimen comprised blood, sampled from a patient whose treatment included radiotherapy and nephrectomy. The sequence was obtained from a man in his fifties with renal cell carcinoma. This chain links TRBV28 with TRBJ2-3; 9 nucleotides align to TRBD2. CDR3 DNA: TGTGCCAGCAGTCTGACTAGCGGAGTCACAGATACGCAGTATTTT. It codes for CASSLTSGVTDTQYF.